This TCR beta chain was sequenced for a study of CD8+CD57+ T cells in acquired aplastic anemia (dated by TCRdb to 2016 to 2019). Notes on the research overall: DNA extracted from sorted CD4+ and CD8+ cells had a mean of roughly 3 ug, with a range of roughly 0.18 to 27.4 ug. CD8+CD57+ expansion was defined as frequency above the mean frequency observed in healthy subjects.

Patients chosen for sequencing had shown expansion of CD8+CD57+ cells by flow cytometry. Every patient had severe acquired aplastic anemia, diagnosed using the International Study of Aplastic Anemia and Agranulocytosis and Camitta criteria. At the time blood was sampled, none of the patients had received any therapy. The study deep-sequenced TCR repertoires of sorted CD4+ and CD8+ blood T cells from severe aplastic anemia patients and healthy subjects. Patients were enrolled in the USA under clinicaltrials.gov protocols 00001620, 01623167, 00001397, 00071045, 00081523 and 00961064. Ficoll-Paque density gradient centrifugation was used to isolate peripheral blood mononuclear cells. Before DNA extraction, CD4+ and CD8+ T cells were sorted with FACS or magnetic beads. Here is what the overall study found, with its caveats: Patients and healthy controls showed no significant difference in CD8+ Simpson's diversity (P=0.060). Although 25 to 30 CD8+ CDR3 sequences were shared by patients and controls, these sequences appeared highly expressed in patients and within the immunodominant clones of patients.

This clonotype appeared a few times. Which antigen it targets is not known. No much larger clone exists at a distance of one base, and base qualities are not known. Profiling of TCR beta VDJ combinations and CDR3 sequences used genomic DNA as the template. An Illumina HiSeq 2000 was used for TCR repertoire sequencing. As for the original processing: Repertoires were assessed using TRBV/TRBJ rearrangement plots, CDR3 size and DJ length profiles, and Simpson's diversity index. Whichever DNA sequence was most abundant in the deep sequencing data was defined as the immunodominant clone. CDR3 amino acid sequences were screened for sharing across subjects and compared with published repertoires and the VDJdb database. TCRdb trimmed the raw reads at Q25, called clones with MiXCR and kept productive beta chains. Here each entry gathers all rows of one CDR3 protein and keeps the most common genes and DNA. TCRdb's processing, not the authors' own work, is the source of the V and J calls. Recorded for this sample are about 160,000 distinct CDR3 sequences; over 70% of them occurred a single time. The ten most abundant clones make up about 50% of the sample.

The CDR3 contains 13 residues, cysteine and phenylalanine counted. The only DNA kept is the CDR3, 39 bases in frame from the first base. CDR1 and CDR2, per the germline V gene, are SGHVS and FQNEAQ. V gives up 3 bases and J gives up 2 bases, and the segment between their germline ends measures 5 bases. This clonotype was obtained from a human donor with aplastic anemia. The chain joins TRBV7-8 to TRBJ1-3, with TRBD1 as a weak D call on 5 bases. The sample taken for sequencing was sorted CD4+, CD8+, or CD8+CD57+ T cells (not recorded which) from PBMCs. The sequence in DNA is TGTGCCAGCAGCTTGGACACTGGAAACACCATATATTTT. Its translation reads: CASSLDTGNTIYF. With all but the CDR3 taken from the reference TRBV7-8 and TRBJ1-3 genes, the full variable domain is: GAGVSQSPRYKVAKRGQDVALRCDPISGHVSLFWYQQALGQGPEFLTYFQNEAQLDKSGLPSDRFFAERPEGSVSTLKIQRTQQEDSAVYLCASSLDTGNTIYFGEGSWLTVV.